One and the same sample provided the 10 T cell receptor beta chains below, sequenced in a study of shared clonotypes between healthy human individuals. Measured with immunoSEQ multiplex PCR; TCRdb has only the in-frame clones, and not every one. This table holds around 1.6 million clones, under 99% found once. The sample comprised naive CD4+ T cells sorted from blood. Subset noted: CD45RA+ positively selected. The receptors shown here come from a man aged 25-45 years in good health.

This chain uses TRBV5-1 with TRBJ2-5; the D gene is possibly TRBD1 (6 bases). The CDR3 loop spans 13 amino acids. Trimming cost V 4 bases and J 0 bases, with 7 bases left between them. Germline assignment: CDR1 SGHRS and CDR2 YFSETQ. The CDR3 region has the DNA TGCGCCAGCAGCGCAGGGGACCAAGAGACCCAGTACTTC. As protein: CASSAGDQETQYF.

This clone appeared once. This rearrangement joins TRBV27 to TRBJ2-7; the D gene is possibly TRBD1 (6 bases). The length of the CDR3 is 13 residues. Trimming took off 5 bases at V and 6 bases at J, with 14 bases between the two ends. Germline CDR1 is MNHEY and CDR2 is SMNVEV (reference sequence). As DNA, the CDR3 is TGTGCCAGCAGTCCCCGACAGGACCGCGAGCAGTACTTC. As protein: CASSPRQDREQYF.

The chain has TRBV5-6 and TRBJ2-2; no firm D call. Germline V CDR1 and CDR2: SGHDT, YYEEEE. V lost 4 bases and J 2 bases, leaving 9 bases between the germline ends. CDR3 length: 14 residues. The CDR3 nucleotides read TGTGCCAGCAGCCCCGGGCCAAACACCGGGGAGCTGTTTTTT. This codes for CASSPGPNTGELFF.

The chain uses TRBV25-1 and TRBJ2-1; no definite D call. Looked up from germline, CDR1 is MGHDK and CDR2 is SYGVNS. This CDR3 is built from 14 residues. V gave up 6 bases and J gave up 6 bases, with 15 bases separating them. The CDR3 here is CASSRTPRGNEQFF. For the CDR3, the DNA is TGTGCCAGCAGCAGAACCCCTCGTGGCAATGAGCAGTTCTTC.

The genes are TRBV9 and TRBJ2-5; 9 bases map to TRBD2. Germline CDR1 reads SGDLS; CDR2 reads YYNGEE. The CDR3 contains 16 residues. With 3 bases clipped from V and 4 bases from J, the junction kept 10 bases outside the gene matches. CDR3 sequence: CASSGGLAGLRETQYF. CDR3 nucleotides: TGTGCCAGCAGCGGAGGGCTAGCGGGGCTACGAGAGACCCAGTACTTC.

The chain joins TRBV7-6 to TRBJ2-5, with TRBD2 as a possible D gene (7 bases). The CDR3 loop spans 14 amino acids. Germline loops: CDR1 SGHVS, CDR2 FNYEAQ. The germline V and J ends were trimmed by 0 bases and 4 bases, with 9 bases remaining between them. CDR3 region: CASSLAGGRETQYF. The DNA for the CDR3 is TGTGCCAGCAGCTTAGCGGGGGGGCGAGAGACCCAGTACTTC.

V is TRBV6-6 and J is TRBJ2-3, with D uncertain. The germline CDR1 and CDR2 sequences are MNHNY and SVGAGI (reference sequence). CDR3 length: 13 amino acids. The V end lost 10 bases, the J end lost 2 bases, and 13 bases lay between the germline ends. The CDR3 bases are TGTGCCACCAAAAGGGAATTCACAGATACGCAGTATTTT. Translated, it gives CATKREFTDTQYF.

About this clone: The sample holds other DNA sequences that translate to the same CDR3. The chain has TRBV5-1 and TRBJ2-7; D call uncertain. With 0 bases removed from V and 5 bases from J, the gap between germline ends came to 6 bases. Germline V gives CDR1 SGHRS, CDR2 YFSETQ. CDR3 length equals 12 residues. The DNA of the CDR3 is TGCGCCAGCAGCTTGGGTTCAGACGAGCAGTACTTC. Protein sequence: CASSLGSDEQYF.

Remarks on this clone: This sample includes further DNA sequences coding for the same CDR3. V is TRBV29-1 and J is TRBJ2-3; D is perhaps TRBD2 (5 bases). The germline gives CDR1 SQVTM, CDR2 ANQGSEA. Deletions cut 4 bases from V and 0 bases from J, with 11 bases between. The CDR3 length is 14 residues. The CDR3 spells CSVGKRLSTDTQYF. The CDR3 DNA sequence: TGCAGCGTTGGCAAGCGGCTTAGCACAGATACGCAGTATTTT.

This chain connects TRBV6-1 to TRBJ1-2; tentative D call: TRBD1 (6 bases). Trimming took 2 bases from V and 4 from J, leaving 23 bases between them. Germline V gene data show CDR1 as MNHNS and CDR2 as SASEGT. This CDR3 spans 18 amino acids. CDR3 loop: CASSERALRGGEVYGYTF. CDR3 sequence (DNA): TGTGCCAGCAGTGAAAGGGCCTTGAGGGGGGGCGAAGTCTATGGCTACACCTTC.